The clone carrying this TCR beta chain showed up just a few times. Preparation of the TCRbeta library was carried out with unique molecular identifiers. TCRdb re-called the PCR reads through MiXCR, storing one row per CDR3 protein. The sample holds tens of thousands of distinct CDR3 sequences, about a sixth seen once. The sample originates from a study of T-cell reconstitution after alpha-beta-depleted transplantation in children. Between the trimmed V and J ends, which lost 0 bases and 5 bases, there was a span of 25 bases. CDR3 length: 19 residues. Germline V gene data show CDR1 as LGHDT and CDR2 as YNNKEL (reference sequence).

The V gene is TRBV3-1, the J gene TRBJ2-5, with D perhaps assigned TRBD1 or TRBD2 (7 bases each). This TCR derives from a male patient under 10 years old who had a stem cell transplant for acute lymphoblastic leukemia, so the T cells may come from the graft donor. The sample here was PBMCs, mostly from graft donor cells, taken 360 days after TCRalphabeta/CD19-depleted stem cell transplant. The CDR3 DNA sequence: TGTGCCAGCAGCCAAGACAAAGCTAACCCCAGGGGGGGCGGGGAGACCCAGTACTTC. It yields the protein CASSQDKANPRGGGETQYF.